The 19 T cell receptor beta chains given below trace back to one sample, sequenced in a study of OX40 agonist ivuxolimab in advanced cancers. Assay used: immunoSEQ multiplex PCR; TCRdb lists only in-frame clones, some missing. The table shows tens of thousands of clones, with about 89% occurring only once. The source material was CD4+ or CD8+ T cells sorted from blood, sampled in a trial of the OX40 agonist ivuxolimab. The receptors shown here come from an adult with an advanced solid tumor such as melanoma, head and neck, liver or kidney cancer.

J is TRBJ1-1 and V is TRBV5-5; D not resolved. The CDR3 runs 13 residues. The ends were cut back, 4 bases at V and 10 bases at J, with 17 bases in the middle. Germline V gene sequence: CDR1 SGHKS, CDR2 YYEKEE (reference sequence). The CDR3 coding sequence is TGTGCCAGCAGCCCCGATACAACCACTTCAGCTTTCTTT. It codes for CASSPDTTTSAFF.

V usage is TRBV2 and J usage is TRBJ1-1; perhaps TRBD1 as D (5 bases). Germline assignment: CDR1 SNHLY and CDR2 FYNNEI. This CDR3 is 15 amino acids long. Trimming cost V 0 bases and J 10 bases, with 18 bases left between them. The CDR3 DNA sequence: TGTGCCAGCAGTGAAGCTAAGGGGCTCTCCCTCGTAGCTTTCTTT. As protein: CASSEAKGLSLVAFF.

This chain links TRBV5-1 with TRBJ2-5, with 12 nucleotides matching TRBD2. The CDR3 has 17 residues. From germline, CDR1 is SGHRS and CDR2 YFSETQ. The V and J ends lost 4 bases and 4 bases, in that order; junction bases with no gene match: 11. The DNA of the CDR3 is TGCGCCAGCAGCCTTGGGGTCCTAGCGGGGGGGCTAGAGACCCAGTACTTC. It yields the protein CASSLGVLAGGLETQYF.

This rearrangement joins TRBV15 to TRBJ2-4; possibly TRBD1 or TRBD2 for D (5 bases each). CDR1 and CDR2 from the germline V gene are LNHNV and YYDKDF (reference sequence). This CDR3 has 15 amino acids. V was shortened by 3 bases and J by 5 bases, with 14 bases between the two germline ends. CDR3 DNA sequence: TGTGCCACCAGCAGGGGTTCTGGGGGTCAAAACATTCAGTACTTC. As protein: CATSRGSGGQNIQYF. The entire variable domain, with the rest obtained from reference TRBV15 and TRBJ2-4, is as follows: DAMVIQNPRYQVTQFGKPVTLSCSQTLNHNVMYWYQQKSSQAPKLLFHYYDKDFNNEADTPDNFQSRRPNTSFCFLDIRSPGLGDTAMYLCATSRGSGGQNIQYFGAGTRLSVL.

On this clone itself: This same CDR3 is encoded by further DNA sequences in the sample. The J gene is TRBJ2-5, the V gene TRBV29-1; 9 bases fit TRBD2. The CDR3 is 14 residues long. V trimming: 8 bases; J trimming: 5 bases; junction bases outside the gene matches: 12. CDR1 and CDR2 from the germline V gene are SQVTM and ANQGSEA. As DNA, the CDR3 is TGCAGCCTTGTGCCTAGCGGGACTCAGGAGACCCAGTACTTC. Translating it yields CSLVPSGTQETQYF.

This chain links TRBV30 with TRBJ2-4; TRBD2 agrees at 7 bases. The V and J ends lost 3 bases and 2 bases, in that order; junction bases with no gene match: 13. From germline, CDR1 is GTSNPN and CDR2 SVGIG (reference sequence). This CDR3 region has 17 residues. This chain's CDR3 is CAWSLLGRGLTKNIQYF. DNA for the CDR3: TGTGCCTGGAGCTTACTGGGGAGGGGCCTTACCAAAAACATTCAGTACTTC.

CDR3 DNA: TGTGCCACCAGCAGAGGATCCGGGGGGGCCGCGAATGAGCAGTTCTTC. Amino acids: CATSRGSGGAANEQFF. The chain couples TRBV15 to TRBJ2-1; 8 bases line up with TRBD2. Germline CDR1 and CDR2: LNHNV and YYDKDF (reference sequence). V was pared by 1 base and J by 7 bases, with 9 bases of the junction left unmatched. The CDR3 covers 16 residues.

The CDR3 reads CASSSQGGTEAFF. The DNA of the CDR3 is TGTGCCAGCAGCTCTCAGGGAGGCACTGAAGCTTTCTTT. V usage is TRBV7-8 and J usage is TRBJ1-1; tentatively, D is TRBD1 (5 bases). The V gene's germline CDR1 is SGHVS and CDR2 FQNEAQ. The CDR3 loop spans 13 amino acids. Trimming removed 4 bases at V and 4 bases at J, with 10 bases between.

This clone was observed once. The genes are TRBV5-6 and TRBJ2-5, with D uncertain. The J call is doubtful: the DNA matches TRBJ2-7 better. Germline V gene lookup returns CDR1 SGHDT and CDR2 YYEEEE. The CDR3 has 13 residues. The CDR3 DNA reads TGTGCCAGCAGTTACACGAGCTCCTACGAGCAGTACTTC. Its protein product is CASSYTSSYEQYF.

This chain joins TRBV11-3 and TRBJ2-1; perhaps TRBD2 as D (6 bases). Germline CDR1 and CDR2: SGHNT and YENEEA. The germline V and J ends were trimmed by 1 base and 5 bases, with 21 bases remaining between them. The CDR3 extends over 18 amino acids. CDR3 protein: CASSLVGTRGLGHNEQFF. The CDR3 bases are TGTGCCAGCAGCTTAGTAGGGACTCGTGGTCTCGGGCACAATGAGCAGTTCTTC.

The chain is built from TRBV2 and TRBJ1-5; TRBD1 matches at 8 bases. Germline CDR1 SNHLY, CDR2 FYNNEI. The CDR3 covers 17 residues. V was pared by 3 bases and J by 2 bases, with 9 bases of the junction left unmatched. The CDR3 loop is CASSDQGAIMGNQPQHF. The CDR3 nucleotides read TGTGCCAGCAGTGACCAGGGGGCAATAATGGGCAATCAGCCCCAGCATTTT. Together with reference TRBV2 and TRBJ1-5, the CDR3 gives the full variable domain: EPEVTQTPSHQVTQMGQEVILRCVPISNHLYFYWYRQILGQKVEFLVSFYNNEISEKSEIFDDQFSVERPDGSNFTLKIRSTKLEDSAMYFCASSDQGAIMGNQPQHFGDGTRLSIL.

V is TRBV5-1 and J is TRBJ2-3; 12 nucleotides line up with TRBD2. Germline CDR1 SGHRS, CDR2 YFSETQ. V lost 4 bases, J lost 0 bases, and 3 bases stayed unmatched. The CDR3 consists of 16 residues. CDR3 DNA sequence: TGCGCCAGCAGCGAACTAGCGGGGGGAAGCACAGATACGCAGTATTTT. Translated, it gives CASSELAGGSTDTQYF.

The chain links TRBV5-1 to TRBJ2-2, with TRBD2 matching 12 bases. This CDR3 spans 17 amino acids. V gave up 1 base and J gave up 6 bases; unmatched junction bases: 7. Germline V gene sequence: CDR1 SGHRS, CDR2 YFSETQ. DNA of the CDR3: TGCGCCAGCAGCTTGAAGACTAGCGGGAGTGCTCCCGGGGAGCTGTTTTTT. It translates to CASSLKTSGSAPGELFF.

This rearrangement joins TRBV5-1 to TRBJ2-1; D uncertain. This CDR3 has 11 amino acids. The V end lost 4 bases, the J end lost 7 bases, and 6 bases lay between the germline ends. Germline V gene sequence: CDR1 SGHRS, CDR2 YFSETQ. The CDR3 nucleotides read TGCGCCAGCAGCGTTCAGAATGAGCAGTTCTTC. Amino acids: CASSVQNEQFF.

V usage is TRBV2 and J usage is TRBJ1-5; 9 bases line up with TRBD1. The V gene's germline CDR1 is SNHLY and CDR2 FYNNEI. The CDR3 spans 16 residues. The J segment lost 3 bases and the V segment lost 5 bases, leaving 8 bases of the junction unmatched. CDR3: CASSSTGTGYNQPQHF. DNA of the CDR3: TGTGCCAGCAGTTCGACCGGGACAGGGTACAATCAGCCCCAGCATTTT.

This rearrangement joins TRBV29-1 to TRBJ1-1; TRBD1 agrees at 8 bases. CDR3 size: 14 residues. The ends lost 4 bases at V and 0 bases at J; junction bases unmatched: 4. The germline CDR1 and CDR2 sequences are SQVTM and ANQGSEA. The CDR3 bases are TGCAGCGTTGCAGGGGGCGGGATGAACACTGAAGCTTTCTTT. This gives the protein CSVAGGGMNTEAFF.

V is TRBV7-8 and J is TRBJ1-1, with 8 bases fitting TRBD1. The junction had 9 bases not matched to a gene; V was cut back by 3 bases and J by 6 bases. This CDR3 is 15 amino acids long. From germline, CDR1 is SGHVS and CDR2 FQNEAQ. Here the CDR3 DNA reads TGTGCCAGCAGCTTGTATCAGGGGGCGCCGGCTGAAGCTTTCTTT. This codes for CASSLYQGAPAEAFF.

J is TRBJ1-4 and V is TRBV19; D not resolved. The CDR3 runs to 13 residues. Germline CDR1 reads LNHDA; CDR2 reads SQIVND (reference sequence). The ends were cut back, 1 base at V and 8 bases at J, with 8 bases in the middle. The CDR3 sequence is CASSIGYNEKLFF. Here the CDR3 DNA reads TGTGCCAGTAGTATAGGGTACAACGAAAAACTGTTTTTT.

This chain links TRBV10-1 with TRBJ2-7, with D perhaps assigned TRBD1 or TRBD2 (5 bases each). The length of the CDR3 is 14 residues. CDR1 WNHNN and CDR2 SYGVQD come from the germline V gene (reference sequence). V lost 2 bases to trimming and J lost 2 bases, with 10 bases between them. CDR3 protein: CASSEAGTTYEQYF. The CDR3 nucleotides are TGCGCCAGCAGTGAGGCCGGGACGACCTACGAGCAGTACTTC.